This TCR beta chain originates from a study of T cell changes during pregnancy in multiple sclerosis (dated by TCRdb to between 2017 and 2020). With regard to the full study: Changes in the T cell repertoire over the course of pregnancy were examined in this study in women with multiple sclerosis.

Looking up the germline V gene yields CDR1 SGHVS and CDR2 FNYEAQ. V was cut back by 2 bases and J by 4 bases, leaving a gap of 8 bases between them. The CDR3 runs 14 residues from the cysteine to the phenylalanine. The entry retains the CDR3 DNA only, 42 bases that are in frame from base 1. Concerning this clone itself: It has no known antigen specificity. Base qualities are missing; no much larger clone stands one base away.

To prepare the library, the immunoSEQ multiplex PCR assay was applied. Not all clones reach the TCRdb copy of this immuneACCESS table, which keeps in-frame sequences only. Checked studies attribute under half of the gap to unresolved V genes and leave the rest unexplained. Within this sample are about 89,000 clones, with around 94% of them counted one time only. The ten largest make up around 0.86% of the sample. The sequence joins TRBV7-6 to TRBJ2-2, with TRBD1 perhaps the D gene, on 5 matching bases. Specimen: peripheral blood, collected in the third trimester of pregnancy. This receptor was obtained from a female donor with multiple sclerosis, enrolled in a pregnancy study. This receptor has the CDR3 CASSLSGSTGELFF. The DNA reads TGTGCCAGCAGCTTATCAGGGTCCACCGGGGAGCTGTTTTTT.